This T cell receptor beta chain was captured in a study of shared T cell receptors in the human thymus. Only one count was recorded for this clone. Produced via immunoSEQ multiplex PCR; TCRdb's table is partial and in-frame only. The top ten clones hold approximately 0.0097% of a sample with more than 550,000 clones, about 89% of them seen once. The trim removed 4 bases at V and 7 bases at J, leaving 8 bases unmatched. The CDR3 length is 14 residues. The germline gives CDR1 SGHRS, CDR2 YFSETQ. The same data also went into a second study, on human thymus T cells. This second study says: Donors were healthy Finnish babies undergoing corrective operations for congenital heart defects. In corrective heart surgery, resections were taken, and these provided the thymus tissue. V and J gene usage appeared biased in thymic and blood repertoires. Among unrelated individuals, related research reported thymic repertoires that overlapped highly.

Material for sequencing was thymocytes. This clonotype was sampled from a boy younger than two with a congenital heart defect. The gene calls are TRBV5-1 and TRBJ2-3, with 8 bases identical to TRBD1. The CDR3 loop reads CASSNGQGVHTQYF. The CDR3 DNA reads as TGCGCCAGCAGCAACGGACAGGGCGTTCATACGCAGTATTTT. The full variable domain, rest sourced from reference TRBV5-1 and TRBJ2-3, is KAGVTQTPRYLIKTRGQQVTLSCSPISGHRSVSWYQQTPGQGLQFLFEYFSETQRNKGNFPGRFSGRQFSNSRSEMNVSTLELGDSALYLCASSNGQGVHTQYFGPGTRLTVL.